What follows describes a single T cell receptor beta chain. Germline lookup yields CDR1 SGDLS and CDR2 YYNGEE. This CDR3 is built from 17 residues. V was clipped by 0 bases and J by 4 bases; unmatched bases: 6. DNA was extracted from about 1-10 million thawed cryopreserved PBMC. The data were obtained in a study of long-term antiretroviral therapy in people with HIV. Researchers ran immunoSEQ v3.0 at survey level. The table came from immunoSEQ multiplex PCR; TCRdb's copy has only in-frame clones and leaves some out. The repertoire holds about 40,000 clones, approximately 85% seen once, with approximately 6% in the top ten.

The rearrangement links TRBV9 to TRBJ2-3; 12 nucleotides line up with TRBD2. This TCR derives from a woman between 45 and 60 years old with HIV. This specimen was unsorted PBMCs, taken 3.1 years after starting antiretroviral therapy. CDR3 in DNA: TGTGCCAGCAGCGTAGCTAGCGGGGGGGCCGGCGCAGATACGCAGTATTTT. Its translation: CASSVASGGAGADTQYF.